This TCR beta chain was documented in a study of CD8 T cells in ankylosing spondylitis. Trimming took off 4 bases at V and 1 base at J, with 14 bases between the two ends. Germline values: CDR1 SGHRS, CDR2 YFSETQ. This CDR3 contains 15 residues. In TCRdb, the 5' RACE reads were re-called with MiXCR into one record per CDR3 protein. The table lists approximately 200,000 distinct CDR3 sequences, 10% to 15% of them singletons. The receptor was derived from a female donor with ankylosing spondylitis or in good health (not recorded which). The chain uses TRBV5-1 and TRBJ1-1; D call uncertain. Specimen: blood, either unsorted or a sorted T cell fraction (not recorded which). The CDR3 DNA reads TGCGCCAGCAGCATCGTTCCTCTATCGAACACTGAAGCTTTCTTT. Its translation is CASSIVPLSNTEAFF.